The clone carrying this T cell receptor beta chain was seen just once. The CDR3 spans 12 residues. Per germline, CDR1 SNHLY and CDR2 FYNNEI. Trimming pared 7 bases from V and 1 base from J, leaving 7 bases between. The data belong to a study of blood T cell repertoires in COVID-19. Study-wide context: Samples of COVID-19 (acute and convalescent) were obtained from the United States, Italy and Spain. PBMCs, B-cell-depleted T cells, or T cells were the source of the cDNA or gDNA that made up the material.

The method was immunoSEQ multiplex PCR; TCRdb's version includes in-frame clones alone and lacks a portion of them. The sample consists of 45,000 or so clones, 80% to 90% of them appearing once. The receptor's source is a man between 70 and 80 years old with active COVID-19. This sequence joins TRBV2 and TRBJ2-5, with D possibly being TRBD2 (5 bases). The sample taken for sequencing was peripheral blood. The CDR3 coding sequence is TGTGCCAGCACCCGGGGCCAAGAGACCCAGTACTTC. It encodes CASTRGQETQYF.